The 3 T cell receptor beta chains given below trace back to one sample, sequenced in a study of early T cells in non-severe SARS-CoV-2 infection. MiXCR, run by TCRdb on the 5' RACE reads, gives a single entry per CDR3 protein. Of roughly 46,000 distinct CDR3 sequences in the sample, approximately 7.1% were seen once. The sample comprised whole blood. The receptors were sampled from an adult who was a healthcare worker with PCR-confirmed SARS-CoV-2 infection or an uninfected control (not recorded which).

This clonotype showed up just a few times. The chain carries TRBV2 and TRBJ1-5; tentatively, D is TRBD1 (6 bases). The CDR3 is 14 residues long. CDR1 is SNHLY, CDR2 FYNNEI, per germline. Between the trimmed V and J ends, which lost 4 bases and 5 bases, there was a span of 12 bases. CDR3 protein: CASSGQGSDQPQHF. The CDR3 DNA is TGTGCCAGCAGTGGGCAGGGGAGCGATCAGCCCCAGCATTTT.

This clonotype appeared many times. This sequence joins TRBV11-2 and TRBJ2-7, with 7 bases identical to TRBD2. V dropped 8 bases and J dropped 6; count of bases not matched to a gene: 7. This CDR3 has 12 amino acids. CDR1 is SGHAT and CDR2 is FQNNGV in the germline V gene. The CDR3 here is CASGREISEQYF. CDR3 nucleotides: TGTGCCAGCGGGAGGGAAATCTCCGAGCAGTACTTC. Full variable domain (rest looked up from reference TRBV11-2 and TRBJ2-7): EAGVAQSPRYKIIEKRQSVAFWCNPISGHATLYWYQQILGQGPKLLIQFQNNGVVDDSQLPKDRFSAERLKGVDSTLKIQPAKLEDSAVYLCASGREISEQYFGPGTRLTVT.

Only a few counts were recorded for this clonotype. V is TRBV5-6 and J is TRBJ2-5; 16 bases are a match to TRBD2. J was trimmed by 1 base and V by 4 bases; bases with no gene match: 1. Germline CDR1 SGHDT, CDR2 YYEEEE. CDR3 size: 16 residues. The CDR3 reads CASSGTSGGVQETQYF. CDR3 in DNA: TGTGCCAGCAGCGGGACTAGCGGGGGGGTCCAAGAGACCCAGTACTTC.